This record covers a single T cell receptor (beta chain). Germline V gene sequence: CDR1 SEHNR, CDR2 FQNEAQ (reference sequence). V was trimmed by 5 bases and J by 7 bases, leaving 14 bases between them. The CDR3 has 13 residues. Per the original methods: The assay estimated nucleated cells by amplifying reference gene primers. Data came from immunoSEQ multiplex PCR; TCRdb stores just in-frame clones and leaves some out. From that table come the V and J calls and clone size; the DNA was used to work out D and trimming. The data contain about 240,000 clones, 82% of them seen just once; the ten biggest clones take up around 11%. The data originate from a study of blood T cell repertoires in COVID-19. Study at large: Acute-phase and convalescent COVID-19 samples originated in the United States, Italy and Spain.

Sequences were obtained from peripheral blood. The J gene is TRBJ1-2, the V gene TRBV7-9; D perhaps matches TRBD1 (5 bases). This receptor was taken from a woman in her fifties or sixties with active or convalescent COVID-19. The CDR3 DNA reads as TGTGCCAGCAGCCCCCGGGGGGAGGCTGGCTACACCTTC. Its protein product is CASSPRGEAGYTF.